The rows below give T cell receptor beta chains drawn from one sample of a study of blood T cell repertoires in COVID-19. Profiled with immunoSEQ multiplex PCR; TCRdb holds only in-frame clones, not every one. The sample consists of some 520,000 clones, roughly 89% of them appearing once. Sequenced material: peripheral blood. The origin of the receptors is a man aged 18 to 30 with COVID-19, enrolled during active disease. Each CDR3 is given with its conserved first and last residue. D genes are given only for firm matches. Size is omitted from some rows. Given values are once, few, many or a class for expanded clones.

clone_size	d_call	v_call	j_call	cdr3_nt	cdr3_aa
-	TRBD1	TRBV5-1	TRBJ2-7	TGCGCCAGCAGCCTCGACAGGGCCTACGAGCAGTACTTC	CASSLDRAYEQYF
once	-	TRBV4-2	TRBJ2-1	TGTGCCAGCAGCCAAGATCCTAACCACAATGAGCAGTTCTTC	CASSQDPNHNEQFF
once	TRBD2	TRBV11-3	TRBJ2-2	TGTGCCAGCAGCCCGACGGGGACTAGCGGGACCGGGGAGCTGTTTTTT	CASSPTGTSGTGELFF
-	TRBD2	TRBV6-5	TRBJ2-5	TGTGCCAGCAGTTACGGATCTAGCGGCGAAGAGACCCAGTACTTC	CASSYGSSGEETQYF
-	-	TRBV21-1	TRBJ2-7	TGTGCCAGCAGCGAACTAGCGGGTGATGGGTACGAGCAGTACTTC	CASSELAGDGYEQYF
few	-	TRBV29-1	TRBJ1-4	TGCAGCGTTGAGACAGACAGGGAAAAACTGTTTTTT	CSVETDREKLFF
-	-	TRBV11-2	TRBJ2-1	TGTGCCAGCAGCTTACGGGCGGGCACGAGCTCCTACAATGAGCAGTTCTTC	CASSLRAGTSSYNEQFF
-	TRBD1	TRBV27	TRBJ2-2	TGTGCCAGCGGGGGACAGGGCTTTAGCACCGGGGAGCTGTTTTTT	CASGGQGFSTGELFF
-	TRBD1	TRBV5-1	TRBJ2-7	TGCGCCAGCAGTTTAGGACAGGGAGGTCGTGTCTACGAGCAGTACTTC	CASSLGQGGRVYEQYF
-	TRBD2	TRBV5-4	TRBJ2-1	TGTGCCAGCAGCCCGACCGGGACTAGCGTATACAATGAGCAGTTCTTC	CASSPTGTSVYNEQFF
-	-	TRBV27	TRBJ2-2	TGTGCCAGCAGTTTGGCGGAGCGGACCGGGGAGCTGTTTTTT	CASSLAERTGELFF
-	-	TRBV11-2	TRBJ1-4	TGTGCCAGCAGCTTGGGACTTATTAATGAAAAACTGTTTTTT	CASSLGLINEKLFF
-	TRBD1	TRBV27	TRBJ2-2	TGTGCCAGCAGTTCCCTAAAGGGACAGGTTGGGACCGGGGAGCTGTTTTTT	CASSSLKGQVGTGELFF
-	TRBD1	TRBV18	TRBJ1-5	TGTGCCAGCTCACCTGGGACAGGGGGCGGCTATCAGCCCCAGCATTTT	CASSPGTGGGYQPQHF
-	TRBD1	TRBV3-1/TRBV3-2	TRBJ2-3	TGTGCCAGCAGCGATCCCGGGACAGGGGGCGTAGATACGCAGTATTTT	CASSDPGTGGVDTQYF
-	TRBD1	TRBV7-9	TRBJ2-1	TGTGCCAGCAGCTTAGCTACAGGGGGCTCCTACAATGAGCAGTTCTTC	CASSLATGGSYNEQFF
-	-	TRBV19	TRBJ1-5	TGTGCCAGTAGTATAGGCCGTAAATCCGGGTTCAGCAATCAGCCCCAGCATTTT	CASSIGRKSGFSNQPQHF
-	TRBD1	TRBV5-1	TRBJ2-7	TGCGCCAGCAGCACTGACAGGGGATCCTACGAGCAGTACTTC	CASSTDRGSYEQYF
-	-	TRBV2	TRBJ2-2	TGTGCCAGCAGTGTGGGACATACGACCGGGGAGCTGTTTTTT	CASSVGHTTGELFF
-	TRBD1	TRBV5-1	TRBJ1-1	TGCGCCAGCAGCCTCTGGACAGGGTCGGACACTGAAGCTTTCTTT	CASSLWTGSDTEAFF
-	TRBD2	TRBV5-4	TRBJ2-2	TGTGCCAGCAGCTTGGGACTAGCGGGAGGTAACACCGGGGAGCTGTTTTTT	CASSLGLAGGNTGELFF
-	TRBD2	TRBV24-1	TRBJ2-1	TGTGCCACCAGTGATTTGGGTAGCGGGAGGATAAATGAGCAGTTCTTC	CATSDLGSGRINEQFF
-	-	TRBV4-1	TRBJ1-1	TGCGCCAGCAGCCATTTAGGACTCGCTGAAGCTTTCTTT	CASSHLGLAEAFF
-	TRBD1	TRBV3-1/TRBV3-2	TRBJ2-6	TGTGCCAGCAGCGCTGACAGGGCCGGGGCCAACGTCCTGACTTTC	CASSADRAGANVLTF
-	TRBD2	TRBV7-9	TRBJ2-3	TGTGCCAGCAGCTTCCCAGCGGGAGGGCCGTCGGATACGCAGTATTTT	CASSFPAGGPSDTQYF
-	TRBD2	TRBV4-1	TRBJ2-7	TGCGCCAGCAGCCAAGCGGGACTAGCGGGGTCCTACGAGCAGTACTTC	CASSQAGLAGSYEQYF
-	TRBD1	TRBV15	TRBJ1-5	TGTGCCACCAGCGGGACAGGGGTCCAGCCCCAGCATTTT	CATSGTGVQPQHF
-	-	TRBV7-9	TRBJ2-1	TGTGCCAGCAGCTCTATCCGATGGAGCTCCTACAATGAGCAGTTCTTC	CASSSIRWSSYNEQFF
few	TRBD1	TRBV19	TRBJ1-2	TGTGCCAGTAAACACCGGGACAGGCTTAACTATGGCTACACCTTC	CASKHRDRLNYGYTF
-	-	TRBV18	TRBJ2-7	TGTGCCAGCTCACCGAGTCAAGGACAGAGCTCCTACGAGCAGTACTTC	CASSPSQGQSSYEQYF
-	-	TRBV11-3	TRBJ2-2	TGTGCCAGCGGAAAAGGGGGTATAAACACCGGGGAGCTGTTTTTT	CASGKGGINTGELFF
-	-	TRBV18	TRBJ1-1	TGTGCCAGCTCACCTCCAGGGAGGTTGGGTACTGAAGCTTTCTTT	CASSPPGRLGTEAFF
once	-	TRBV12-3/TRBV12-4	TRBJ1-4	TGTGCCAGCAGTCCGGACAAGAAACTGTTTTTT	CASSPDKKLFF